Sequencing of this T cell receptor (beta chain) was carried out in a study of T cells after yellow fever vaccination. Trimming took off 5 bases at V and 8 bases at J, with 18 bases between the two ends. Germline CDR1 is MNHEY and CDR2 is SMNVEV (reference sequence). This CDR3 has 15 amino acids. TCRdb fed the 5' RACE reads into MiXCR, producing one record per CDR3 protein. Altogether 500,000 to 650,000 distinct CDR3 sequences are present, approximately 13% being singletons, with the ten largest covering over 12%. The clonotype originates from a man aged 30-40 years who received the YFV17D yellow fever vaccine. V gene TRBV27 combines with J gene TRBJ1-4; a possible D gene is TRBD1 (6 bases). The sequencing here drew on PBMCs, taken on the day of the yellow fever booster vaccination. This chain's CDR3 is CASSGPGTWNEKLFF. The CDR3 DNA follows: TGTGCCAGCAGTGGACCCGGGACATGGAACGAAAAACTGTTTTTT. Supplemented by reference TRBV27 and TRBJ1-4, the full variable domain reads EAQVTQNPRYLITVTGKKLTVTCSQNMNHEYMSWYRQDPGLGLRQIYYSMNVEVTDKGDVPEGYKVSRKEKRNFPLILESPSPNQTSLYFCASSGPGTWNEKLFFGSGTQLSVL.